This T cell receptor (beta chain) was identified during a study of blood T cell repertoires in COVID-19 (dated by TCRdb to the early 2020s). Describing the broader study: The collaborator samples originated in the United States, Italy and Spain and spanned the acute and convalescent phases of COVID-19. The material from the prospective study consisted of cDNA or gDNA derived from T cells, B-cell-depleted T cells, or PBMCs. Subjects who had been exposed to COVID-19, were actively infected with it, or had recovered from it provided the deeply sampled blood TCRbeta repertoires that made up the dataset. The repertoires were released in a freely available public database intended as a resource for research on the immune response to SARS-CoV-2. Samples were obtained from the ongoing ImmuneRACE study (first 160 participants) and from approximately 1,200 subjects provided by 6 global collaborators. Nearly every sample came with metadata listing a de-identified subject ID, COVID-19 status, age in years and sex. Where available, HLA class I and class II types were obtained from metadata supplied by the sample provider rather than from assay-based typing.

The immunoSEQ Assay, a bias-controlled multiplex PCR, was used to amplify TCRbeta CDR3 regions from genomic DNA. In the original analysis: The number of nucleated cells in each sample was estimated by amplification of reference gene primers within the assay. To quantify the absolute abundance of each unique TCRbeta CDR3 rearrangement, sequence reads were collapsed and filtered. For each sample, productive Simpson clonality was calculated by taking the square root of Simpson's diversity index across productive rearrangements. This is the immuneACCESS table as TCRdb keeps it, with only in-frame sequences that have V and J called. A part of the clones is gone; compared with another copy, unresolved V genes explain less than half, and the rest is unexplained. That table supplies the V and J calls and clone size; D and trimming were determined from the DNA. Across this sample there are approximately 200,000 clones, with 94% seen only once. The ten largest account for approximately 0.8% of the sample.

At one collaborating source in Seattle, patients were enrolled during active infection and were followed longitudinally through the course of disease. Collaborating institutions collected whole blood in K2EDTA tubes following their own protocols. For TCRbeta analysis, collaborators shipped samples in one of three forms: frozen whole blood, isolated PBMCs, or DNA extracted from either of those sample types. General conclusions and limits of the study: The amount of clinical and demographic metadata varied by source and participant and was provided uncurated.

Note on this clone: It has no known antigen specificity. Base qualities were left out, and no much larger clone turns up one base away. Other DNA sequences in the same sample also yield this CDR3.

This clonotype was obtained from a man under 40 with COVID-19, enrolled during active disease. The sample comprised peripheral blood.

The encoded CDR3 is CASSRDRGFDEQYF. Here is the DNA: TGTGCCAGCAGCCGGGACAGGGGTTTCGACGAGCAGTACTTC. This receptor chain uses TRBV6-5 and TRBJ2-7, with 10 bases aligning to TRBD1. Counted from cysteine to phenylalanine, this CDR3 has 14 amino acids. The kept DNA is CDR3 alone, 42 bases in frame from the first base. As encoded in the germline V gene, CDR1 is MNHEY while CDR2 is SVGAGI. V is cut back by 6 bases and J by 5 bases, with 7 bases in the junction unmatched.